A selection of T cell receptor beta chains follows, all from one sample in a study of control samples from healthy donors and cancer patients. Profiled with immunoSEQ multiplex PCR; TCRdb holds only in-frame clones, not every one. In the table there are roughly 140,000 clones, around nine tenths of which are singletons. The sample comprised blood. The source is a young man in good health. The CDR3 runs from the conserved cysteine through the conserved F or W. The D gene is left open where the match is weak. Size tells how often a clone was seen (once, few, many) or the class of an expanded clone, and some rows leave it out.

v_call	j_call	d_call	clone_size	cdr3_nt	cdr3_aa
TRBV7-3	TRBJ2-3	-	-	TGTGCCAGCAGCGGAGGAGATACGCAGTATTTT	CASSGGDTQYF
TRBV3-1/TRBV3-2	TRBJ2-7	-	-	TGTGCCAGCAGCCAATCTGATTCGGGGCAGTACTTC	CASSQSDSGQYF
TRBV4-3	TRBJ2-6	-	-	TGCGCCAGCAGCCTTGACTCTGGGGCCAACGTCCTGACTTTC	CASSLDSGANVLTF
TRBV5-1	TRBJ2-7	TRBD1	-	TGCGCCAGCAGCGCCGGGACAGGGCCCTACGAGCAGTACTTC	CASSAGTGPYEQYF
TRBV5-1	TRBJ1-6	-	-	TGCGCCAGCAGCTTGGCTGGAGCTTTTGGGAATTCACCCCTCCACTTT	CASSLAGAFGNSPLHF
TRBV29-1	TRBJ2-5	-	-	TGCAGCGTTGGGATAGCGACAGAGACCCAGTACTTC	CSVGIATETQYF
TRBV15	TRBJ1-2	-	-	TGTGCCACCAGCAAAAACCCCCTCTATGGCTACACCTTC	CATSKNPLYGYTF
TRBV24-1	TRBJ1-2	TRBD1	once	TGTGCCACCAGTGATCCGACCGGGACAGGGGATGGCTACACCTTC	CATSDPTGTGDGYTF
TRBV5-8	TRBJ2-7	-	-	TGTGCCAGCAGCTTGACCCCCTACGAGCAGTACTTC	CASSLTPYEQYF
TRBV27	TRBJ1-6	-	-	TGTGCCAGCAGTTTATATGGCCCGGCTTCCTATAATTCACCCCTCCACTTT	CASSLYGPASYNSPLHF
TRBV7-2	TRBJ2-3	TRBD1	-	TGTGCCAGCAGGCGAGACAGGGTCGGAACAGATACGCAGTATTTT	CASRRDRVGTDTQYF
TRBV7-9	TRBJ2-7	TRBD1	-	TGTGCCAGCAGCTTAGCTTCGGGACAGGGGAGGAACGAGCAGTACTTC	CASSLASGQGRNEQYF
TRBV4-1	TRBJ2-2	TRBD2	-	TGCGCCAGCAGCCAATCTCAGCGGGGGGGCCCGAACACCGGGGAGCTGTTTTTT	CASSQSQRGGPNTGELFF
TRBV14	TRBJ2-2	-	-	TGTGCCAGCAGTCAAGATGCGGGTTCCGGGGAGCTGTTTTTT	CASSQDAGSGELFF
TRBV29-1	TRBJ2-6	-	-	TGCAGCGTTGATCTAGGGACTGGGGCCAACGTCCTGACTTTC	CSVDLGTGANVLTF
TRBV5-1	TRBJ2-7	-	-	TGCGCCAGCAGCTTACCGTCCTACGAGCAGTACTTC	CASSLPSYEQYF
TRBV2	TRBJ1-2	TRBD1	-	TGTGCCAGCAGTCAACAACAGGGGCCTGGCTACACCTTC	CASSQQQGPGYTF
TRBV24-1	TRBJ2-6	TRBD1	-	TGTGCCACCAGTGAACGACAGGGTCGAGCTGGGGCCAACGTCCTGACTTTC	CATSERQGRAGANVLTF
TRBV2	TRBJ1-5	-	-	TGTGCCAGCAGTGAAGAGGGTCCGGAATCCAATCAGCCCCAGCATTTT	CASSEEGPESNQPQHF
TRBV10-3	TRBJ1-2	TRBD1	-	TGTGCCATCAGCTGGGGGACAGACAACTATGGCTACACCTTC	CAISWGTDNYGYTF
TRBV7-7	TRBJ2-5	-	-	TGTGCCAGCAGCTTTCTGACCAGGCCGGAAGGGGAGACCCAGTACTTC	CASSFLTRPEGETQYF
TRBV7-3	TRBJ1-1	-	many	TGTGCCAGCAGCCCAGGGAGCGGGCTGGCTTTCTTT	CASSPGSGLAFF
TRBV27	TRBJ2-1	TRBD2	-	TGTGCCAGCAGTTTATTAGCGGGGGGGCCCTTGCGGGCGGGGCTGGGTGAGCAGTTCTTC	CASSLLAGGPLRAGLGEQFF
TRBV15	TRBJ2-7	-	-	TGTGCCACCAGCGGCCGGGACTGGCGCGAGCAGTACTTC	CATSGRDWREQYF
TRBV27	TRBJ1-2	-	-	TGTGCCAGCAGCTCTATTCGTCGTTTGACAGCTACCTACTATGGCTACACCTTC	CASSSIRRLTATYYGYTF
TRBV13	TRBJ2-2	-	few	TGTGCCAGCAGCTTAGGGCTAGCATCGGGAACCGGGGAGCTGTTTTTT	CASSLGLASGTGELFF
TRBV7-2	TRBJ2-3	TRBD2	-	TGTGCCAGCAGCTTAAGGTCCCTAGGAGGAGCGGGGGTAGCAGATACGCAGTATTTT	CASSLRSLGGAGVADTQYF
TRBV6-4	TRBJ1-1	-	-	TGTGCCAGCAGTGACCGTACATGGTTGAACACTGAAGCTTTCTTT	CASSDRTWLNTEAFF
TRBV9	TRBJ1-1	-	once	TGTGCCAGCAGCGGCGTATCGGGGTCGGGGGATAGCACTGAAGCTTTCTTT	CASSGVSGSGDSTEAFF